This record looks at one T cell receptor (beta chain) sequence and its context. Its antigen is unknown. Random hexamers were used to reverse transcribe an amount of about 0.5 to 1 ug RNA. TCRdb reprocessed the immunoSEQ multiplex PCR reads with MiXCR, giving one entry per CDR3 protein. The sample has under 200,000 distinct CDR3 sequences; 94% are singletons. This specimen belongs to a study of CD8 T cells in Susac syndrome. Study-wide background: At blood draw, Susac syndrome patients were therapy-naive, on corticosteroids, or on intravenous immunoglobulin alone. Study results and limitations: Susac syndrome CD4+ T cell repertoires showed no clonal expansion.

Deletions cut 4 bases from V and 3 bases from J, with 10 bases between. The length of the CDR3 is 13 residues. Germline CDR1 reads LGHNA; CDR2 reads YSLEER. The material sequenced was CD4+ T cells from PBMCs. The receptor's source is a human donor with Susac syndrome. V gene TRBV4-3 combines with J gene TRBJ2-7, with D tentatively TRBD1 or TRBD2 (5 bases each). CDR3 amino acids: CASSRDVRYEQYF. The CDR3 bases are TGCGCCAGCAGCCGGGACGTCCGCTACGAGCAGTACTTC.